A single sample is the source of the 26 T cell receptor beta chains below, sequenced in a study of cytomegalovirus exposure and HLA in healthy donors. PCR employed 60 Vbeta and 13 Jbeta primers. Here immunoSEQ multiplex PCR was the method, and the copy in TCRdb shows in-frame clones only, minus some. The sample carries 150,000 to 200,000 clones, more than 65% recorded once. The sequencing sample was made of PBMCs. These receptors were obtained from a man in his forties in good health and CMV-seropositive.

This chain uses TRBV19 with TRBJ2-1; possibly TRBD2 for D (6 bases). The CDR3 has 18 amino acids. Trimming removed 3 bases from V and 6 bases from J, with 24 bases in between. Germline loops: CDR1 LNHDA, CDR2 SQIVND (reference sequence). The CDR3 region is CASSINPPVADFANEQFF. DNA of the CDR3: TGTGCCAGTAGTATTAACCCCCCGGTAGCGGATTTCGCCAATGAGCAGTTCTTC.

In regard to this clone: This CDR3 is also generated by other DNA sequences in the sample. J is TRBJ2-3 and V is TRBV6-4, with a weak D call TRBD1 (6 bases). This CDR3 region has 15 residues. V dropped 0 bases and J dropped 1 base, with 8 bases sitting between them. In germline, CDR1 is MRHNA, CDR2 SNTAGT. CDR3 amino acids: CASSDSPGGTDTQYF. The CDR3 DNA follows: TGTGCCAGCAGTGACTCACCAGGGGGCACAGATACGCAGTATTTT.

The CDR3 coding sequence is TGTGCCAGCAGCTTAGTTCACAGGGGCGACGAGCAGTACTTC. It translates to CASSLVHRGDEQYF. This chain connects TRBV7-2 to TRBJ2-7; 7 bases are a match to TRBD1. The CDR3 runs 14 residues. Trimming at V came to 1 base and at J to 5 bases, leaving 5 bases not matched to a gene. Per the germline V gene, CDR1 is SGHTA and CDR2 is FQGNSA.

The chain joins TRBV2 to TRBJ2-5, with TRBD2 as a possible D gene (5 bases). The germline gives CDR1 SNHLY, CDR2 FYNNEI. V lost 6 bases to trimming and J lost 4 bases, with 9 bases between them. The CDR3 covers 12 residues. The CDR3 protein is CASSREPETQYF. As DNA, the CDR3 is TGTGCCAGCAGCCGGGAACCAGAGACCCAGTACTTC.

With regard to this clone: Other DNA sequences in this specimen translate into the identical CDR3. The chain is built from TRBV5-1 and TRBJ1-1, with a weak D call TRBD1 (5 bases). CDR3 length: 14 residues. The ends were cut back, 4 bases at V and 1 base at J, with 11 bases in the middle. Germline lookup yields CDR1 SGHRS and CDR2 YFSETQ. The CDR3 nucleotides are TGCGCCAGCAGCCTCGACAGAGGGAACACTGAAGCTTTCTTT. Protein sequence: CASSLDRGNTEAFF.

This clone was seen only once. The chain couples TRBV27 to TRBJ2-2; D not certain. Between the trimmed V and J ends, which lost 0 bases and 7 bases, there was a span of 6 bases. Germline CDR1 is MNHEY and CDR2 is SMNVEV (reference sequence). This CDR3 is built from 13 residues. CDR3 amino acids: CASSLSSGGELFF. CDR3 coding DNA: TGTGCCAGCAGTTTATCCTCGGGCGGGGAGCTGTTTTTT.

The V and J genes are TRBV21-1 and TRBJ2-7; TRBD2 is the table's D call and was not checked against the DNA. TRBV21-1 is reported as a pseudogene. The CDR3 is 15 residues long. CDR3 loop: CASSNSRCRPYEQYF. CDR3 DNA: TGTGCCAGCAGCAATAGCCGTTGCCGCCCCTACGAGCAGTACTTC.

The chain links TRBV21-1 to TRBJ1-4. TRBV21-1 counts as a pseudogene. The length of the CDR3 is 19 residues. The CDR3 loop is CASNKRGISFKATNEKLFF. In DNA, the CDR3 is TGTGCCAGCAACAAAAGAGGTATATCCTTTAAGGCAACTAATGAAAAACTGTTTTTT.

This CDR3 is CASSDLGPVNTEAFF. The CDR3, as DNA: TGTGCCAGCAGTGACCTTGGGCCCGTCAACACTGAAGCTTTCTTT. The rearrangement joins TRBV2 to TRBJ1-1, with D uncertain. The V gene's germline CDR1 is SNHLY and CDR2 FYNNEI. V lost 3 bases and J lost 2, with 13 bases in between. This CDR3 has 15 amino acids.

The rearrangement joins TRBV7-9 to TRBJ2-5, with 14 bases matching TRBD2. The CDR3 is 16 amino acids. Germline lookup yields CDR1 SEHNR and CDR2 FQNEAQ (reference sequence). With V trimmed by 4 bases and J by 5 bases, 6 bases remained unmatched. The chain's CDR3 is CASSSTSGGVWETQYF. The CDR3 DNA reads as TGTGCCAGCAGCTCGACTAGCGGGGGGGTGTGGGAGACCCAGTACTTC.

With respect to this clone: Other DNA sequences in this specimen translate into the identical CDR3. V and J are TRBV19 and TRBJ2-1, with TRBD2 matching over 11 bases. The CDR3 has 17 residues. Germline V lookup: CDR1 LNHDA, CDR2 SQIVND (reference sequence). Germline trimming cut 3 bases from V and 1 base from J; bases unmatched to any gene: 5. In nucleotides, the CDR3 is TGTGCCAGTAGTATTATAGCGGGGGGGATATCCTACAATGAGCAGTTCTTC. This encodes CASSIIAGGISYNEQFF.

This sequence joins TRBV30 and TRBJ1-5; no clear D. The CDR3 extends over 11 amino acids. With 4 bases removed from V and 6 bases from J, the gap between germline ends came to 7 bases. CDR1 and CDR2 (germline): GTSNPN, SVGIG (reference sequence). CDR3 region: CAWISSQPQHF. The CDR3, as DNA: TGTGCCTGGATCTCGAGTCAGCCCCAGCATTTT.

The rearrangement uses TRBV5-1 and TRBJ1-4; 9 nucleotides align to TRBD1. The trim removed 2 bases at V and 3 bases at J, leaving 2 bases unmatched. The V gene's germline CDR1 is SGHRS and CDR2 YFSETQ. CDR3 length: 15 residues. The CDR3 spells CASSFTGGSNEKLFF. Written as DNA, the CDR3 is TGCGCCAGCAGCTTCACAGGGGGCTCTAATGAAAAACTGTTTTTT.

This sequence joins TRBV15 and TRBJ1-3; the match to TRBD1 covers 8 bases. The end of the DNA is better explained by TRBJ2-2, so the J call may be wrong. Germline V gene data show CDR1 as LNHNV and CDR2 as YYDKDF (reference sequence). The CDR3 extends over 17 amino acids. CDR3 in amino acids: CATSRDLTGANTGELFF. DNA for the CDR3: TGTGCCACCAGCAGAGATCTGACAGGGGCGAACACCGGGGAGCTGTTTTTT.

The rearrangement joins TRBV27 to TRBJ2-1; 10 nucleotides align to TRBD2. V lost 8 bases and J lost 9; bases outside the gene matches: 4. This CDR3 region has 12 residues. CDR1 is MNHEY and CDR2 is SMNVEV in the germline V gene (reference sequence). In DNA, the CDR3 is TGTGCCAGCGAGCGGGAGGGAGGTGAGCAGTTCTTC. This sequence encodes CASEREGGEQFF.

The V and J genes are TRBV28 and TRBJ2-7; weak D call: TRBD2 (7 bases). The germline V gene encodes CDR1 MDHEN and CDR2 SYDVKM. The CDR3 contains 15 residues. V lost 6 bases to trimming and J lost 2 bases, with 17 bases between them. The CDR3 nucleotides read TGTGCCAGCAGGTCTGAAGAAGGGGGGGCCTACGAGCAGTACTTC. Protein product: CASRSEEGGAYEQYF.

J is TRBJ2-1 and V is TRBV23-1, with TRBD2 as a possible D gene (6 bases). TRBV23-1 is an ORF, with its function uncertain. CDR3 length equals 16 residues. Trimming took 3 bases from V and 7 from J, leaving 19 bases between them. The CDR3 region has the DNA TGCGCCAGCAGTCATACCCGGGAGCCGGCGGGAAATGAGCAGTTCTTC. The encoded protein is CASSHTREPAGNEQFF.

The CDR3 nucleotides are TGTGCCAGCAGCTCGACAGGGTGGTCCTACGAGCAGTACTTC. It translates to CASSSTGWSYEQYF. V and J are TRBV5-5 and TRBJ2-7, with TRBD1 matching over 7 bases. CDR1 and CDR2 from the germline V gene are SGHKS and YYEKEE (reference sequence). V shed 3 bases, J shed 1 base, and the junction held 4 bases outside the gene matches. The CDR3 loop spans 14 amino acids.

This clone was recorded a few times. The chain has TRBV5-5 and TRBJ1-1; no clear D. Germline CDR1 reads SGHKS; CDR2 reads YYEKEE (reference sequence). This CDR3 spans 11 amino acids. Between the trimmed V and J ends, which lost 0 bases and 7 bases, there was a span of 4 bases. CDR3 sequence: CASSLAGEAFF. For the CDR3, the DNA is TGTGCCAGCAGCTTGGCAGGTGAAGCTTTCTTT.

This chain joins TRBV27 and TRBJ2-7, with D maybe TRBD1 (5 bases). Trimming took off 2 bases at V and 4 bases at J, with 12 bases between the two ends. The CDR3 runs 14 residues. Germline CDR1 is MNHEY and CDR2 is SMNVEV (reference sequence). This CDR3 reads CASSLQGRQYEQYF. CDR3 sequence (DNA): TGTGCCAGCAGTTTACAGGGAAGGCAGTACGAGCAGTACTTC.

This sequence joins TRBV14 and TRBJ2-1, with 8 bases that match TRBD2. The CDR3 has 16 amino acids. Trimming took 5 bases from V and 2 from J; bases not matched to a gene: 8. Germline-derived CDR1 and CDR2 are SGHDN and FVKESK. The CDR3 DNA follows: TGTGCCAGCAGCGACCCAGCGGGAGCCCCCTACAATGAGCAGTTCTTC. Protein product: CASSDPAGAPYNEQFF.

This sequence joins TRBV9 and TRBJ2-3; D unresolved. The ends were cut back, 3 bases at V and 1 base at J, with 9 bases in the middle. The CDR3 is 14 amino acids. Germline assignment: CDR1 SGDLS and CDR2 YYNGEE. CDR3 sequence: CASSAQTRTDTQYF. CDR3 nucleotides: TGTGCCAGCAGCGCGCAGACACGCACAGATACGCAGTATTTT.

This chain links TRBV28 with TRBJ1-5; D call uncertain. The V and J ends lost 0 bases and 6 bases respectively, with 6 bases between them. This CDR3 is built from 13 residues. Germline lookup yields CDR1 MDHEN and CDR2 SYDVKM. Here the CDR3 reads CASSLWQIQPQHF. CDR3 nucleotide sequence: TGTGCCAGCAGTTTATGGCAGATTCAGCCCCAGCATTTT.

The chain links TRBV4-1 to TRBJ2-3; maybe TRBD1 (5 bases). Germline CDR1 MGHRA, CDR2 YSYEKL. The CDR3 length is 16 residues. Trimming removed 4 bases at V and 0 bases at J, with 14 bases between. CDR3 sequence reads: CASSLRFRTSTDTQYF. For the CDR3, the DNA is TGCGCCAGCAGCCTAAGATTCCGGACAAGCACAGATACGCAGTATTTT.

The chain carries TRBV29-1 and TRBJ1-2; a possible D gene is TRBD1 (6 bases). Germline loops: CDR1 SQVTM, CDR2 ANQGSEA. The CDR3 is made up of 16 amino acids. Trimming removed 2 bases from V and 0 bases from J, with 16 bases in between. The CDR3 protein is CSVERGRGWANYGYTF. The CDR3, as DNA: TGCAGCGTTGAAAGGGGCAGGGGATGGGCTAACTATGGCTACACCTTC.

The chain couples TRBV4-3 to TRBJ1-2; tentative D call: TRBD1 (5 bases). The CDR3 extends over 14 amino acids. V was trimmed by 0 bases and J by 7 bases, leaving 12 bases between them. Germline V lookup: CDR1 LGHNA, CDR2 YSLEER. In DNA, the CDR3 is TGCGCCAGCAGCCAAGATCGGGGGAGGGTTGGCTACACCTTC. It codes for CASSQDRGRVGYTF.